This T cell receptor (beta chain) was captured by sequencing in a study of T cell changes during pregnancy in multiple sclerosis. Clones were sequenced by immunoSEQ multiplex PCR, and TCRdb holds only the in-frame ones, with some missing. The sample includes approximately 97,000 clones, about nine tenths of them seen just once. J gave up 9 bases and V 4 bases, and 4 bases lay outside the gene matches. This CDR3 is 14 amino acids long. Germline-derived CDR1 and CDR2 are SGHRS and YFSETQ. Sequences were derived from peripheral blood, sampled after pregnancy. The TCR comes from a female donor in good health, enrolled as a control in a pregnancy study. The chain employs TRBV5-1 and TRBJ1-6; 10 positions agree with TRBD1. DNA for the CDR3: TGCGCCAGCAGCGGGACAGGGGCTGGTTCACCCCTCCACTTT. This codes for CASSGTGAGSPLHF.